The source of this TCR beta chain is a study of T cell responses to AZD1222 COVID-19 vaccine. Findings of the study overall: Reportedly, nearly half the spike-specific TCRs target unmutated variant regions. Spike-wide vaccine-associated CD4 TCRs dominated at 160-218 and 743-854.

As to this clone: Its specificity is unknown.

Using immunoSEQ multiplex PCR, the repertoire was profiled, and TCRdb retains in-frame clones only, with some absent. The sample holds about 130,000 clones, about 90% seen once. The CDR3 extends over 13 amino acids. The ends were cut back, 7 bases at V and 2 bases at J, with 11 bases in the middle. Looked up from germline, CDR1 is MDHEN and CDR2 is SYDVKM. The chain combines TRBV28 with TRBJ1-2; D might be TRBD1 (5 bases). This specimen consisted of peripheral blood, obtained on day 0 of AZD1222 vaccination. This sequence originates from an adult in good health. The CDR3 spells CASTFRQNYGYTF. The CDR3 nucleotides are TGTGCCAGCACATTTCGACAGAACTATGGCTACACCTTC.